This passage covers 29 T cell receptor beta chains from one sample sequenced in a study of T cells in Graves' hyperthyroidism and ophthalmopathy. The investigators amplified TCR beta CDR3 regions from RNA transcripts. RT-PCR in the first round (using the HTBI primer set) targeted the TCR CDR3. TCRdb reprocessed the multiplex PCR reads with MiXCR, giving one entry per CDR3 protein. The table has about 270,000 distinct CDR3 sequences, around 25% seen once; the top ten hold about 30%. The sample comprised blood. The receptors derive from a man aged 40-49 years with Graves' hyperthyroidism that later progressed to Graves' ophthalmopathy.

The J gene is TRBJ2-5, the V gene TRBV6-2 or TRBV6-3; unclear D gene. The germline gives CDR1 MNHEY, CDR2 SVGEGT. Trimming removed 6 bases from V and 5 bases from J, with 13 bases in between. The CDR3 covers 13 residues. The CDR3 loop is CASSSGFRETQYF. The CDR3 DNA follows: TGTGCCAGCAGCTCAGGATTCCGGGAGACCCAGTACTTC.

Many counts were recorded for this clonotype. The gene calls are TRBV12-3 or TRBV12-4 and TRBJ1-1, with 7 nucleotides matching TRBD1. This CDR3 has 13 amino acids. The ends lost 5 bases at V and 5 bases at J; junction bases unmatched: 5. CDR3 protein: CASSPGGETEAFF. CDR3 in DNA: TGTGCCAGCAGTCCAGGGGGAGAAACTGAAGCTTTCTTT.

This clonotype was recorded at least ten times. The genes are TRBV5-4 and TRBJ1-5, with a tentative D call TRBD1 (6 bases). The CDR3 runs 16 residues. Per germline, CDR1 SGHNT and CDR2 YYREEE (reference sequence). V was clipped by 4 bases and J by 3 bases, with 17 bases between them. The CDR3 is CASSLGQPADNQPQHF. As DNA, the CDR3 is TGTGCCAGCAGCCTGGGACAACCGGCGGACAATCAGCCCCAGCATTTT.

This clonotype was seen repeatedly, ten times or more. A much larger clone lies a single base off, so this may be a read error. This is likely a read error, given that the CDR3 carries no conserved phenylalanine or tryptophan at its end. The chain combines TRBV5-1 with TRBJ1-1; 11 bases match TRBD1. Trimming removed 3 bases from V and 3 bases from J; junction bases left unmatched: 1. From germline, CDR1 is SGHRS and CDR2 YFSETQ. CDR3 length: 14 residues. CDR3 coding DNA: TGCGCCAGCAGCTGGGGACAGGGGGACACTGAAGCTTTCCTT. This gives the protein CASSWGQGDTEAFL.

This clonotype was seen at least ten times. The chain couples TRBV6-1 to TRBJ2-7, with TRBD1 identical over 10 bases. The J segment lost 6 bases and the V segment lost 8 bases, leaving 13 bases of the junction unmatched. The CDR3 is 15 residues long. The germline V gene encodes CDR1 MNHNS and CDR2 SASEGT. Here the CDR3 DNA reads TGTGCCAGCGGGGGCCTGCCGGGACAGGGGAGCGAGCAGTACTTC. Its translation is CASGGLPGQGSEQYF.

This clonotype was counted many times. This chain joins TRBV5-1 and TRBJ2-6; D not resolved. CDR1 is SGHRS, CDR2 YFSETQ, per germline. The CDR3 has 14 amino acids. V lost 4 bases and J lost 2, with 7 bases in between. CDR3 region: CASSGEAGANVLTF. The CDR3 DNA sequence: TGCGCCAGCAGCGGGGAAGCTGGGGCCAACGTCCTGACTTTC. Full variable domain (outside the CDR3, taken from reference TRBV5-1 and TRBJ2-6): KAGVTQTPRYLIKTRGQQVTLSCSPISGHRSVSWYQQTPGQGLQFLFEYFSETQRNKGNFPGRFSGRQFSNSRSEMNVSTLELGDSALYLCASSGEAGANVLTFGAGSRLTVL.

A word on this clonotype: The junction and the germline gene differ at one end; a read error may be behind it. The chain uses TRBV6-2 or TRBV6-3 and TRBJ2-7; TRBD2 matches at 11 bases. Germline V lookup: CDR1 MNHEY, CDR2 SVGEGT. The CDR3 contains 13 residues. The CDR3 loop reads CTSRASGRYEQYF. The CDR3 region has the DNA TGTACCAGCAGGGCTAGCGGGAGGTACGAGCAGTACTTC.

The sample holds many counts of this clonotype. The V call is TRBV25-1, the J call TRBJ1-2; D ambiguous. V lost 2 bases and J lost 4, with 14 bases in between. Per germline, CDR1 MGHDK and CDR2 SYGVNS. The CDR3 is 15 residues long. The CDR3 sequence: CASSEASGFGYGYTF. The CDR3, as DNA: TGTGCCAGCAGTGAAGCTTCGGGATTCGGCTATGGCTACACCTTC.

This clonotype was observed many times. This rearrangement joins TRBV28 to TRBJ1-1, with TRBD1 matching over 7 bases. With V trimmed by 2 bases and J by 11 bases, 11 bases remained unmatched. CDR3 length: 14 residues. Germline lookup yields CDR1 MDHEN and CDR2 SYDVKM. CDR3 in amino acids: CASSLDGRGVLAFF. DNA of the CDR3: TGTGCCAGCAGTTTAGACGGCAGGGGGGTATTGGCTTTCTTT.

In this sample, this clonotype turned up many times. This chain joins TRBV9 and TRBJ2-7, with TRBD2 matching over 10 bases. CDR1 and CDR2 (germline): SGDLS, YYNGEE. The CDR3 has 13 residues. Germline trimming cut 3 bases from V and 4 bases from J; bases unmatched to any gene: 1. This chain's CDR3 is CASSGTSGYEQYF. The CDR3 DNA sequence: TGTGCCAGCAGCGGGACTAGCGGTTACGAGCAGTACTTC.

The chain combines TRBV18 with TRBJ1-1, with 7 bases lining up with TRBD1. CDR1 and CDR2 from the germline V gene are KGHSH and LQKENI. The CDR3 totals 16 residues. The V gene end was trimmed by 1 base and the J gene end by 0 bases; junction bases not matched to a gene: 5. In nucleotides, the CDR3 is TGTGCCAGCTCACCACAGGGGGCCAATATGAACACTGAAGCTTTCTTT. Its protein product is CASSPQGANMNTEAFF.

This clonotype was observed at least ten times. This CDR3 is CASSSSGRAVGEQYF. DNA for the CDR3: TGTGCCAGCAGCTCGAGCGGGAGGGCCGTAGGAGAGCAGTACTTC. The chain joins TRBV7-8 to TRBJ2-7, with 10 bases fitting TRBD2. The CDR3 length is 15 residues. With 4 bases clipped from V and 7 bases from J, the junction kept 10 bases outside the gene matches. The germline CDR1 and CDR2 sequences are SGHVS and FQNEAQ.

This clonotype was observed many times. The chain couples TRBV28 to TRBJ1-5; no reliable D call. CDR1 is MDHEN and CDR2 is SYDVKM in the germline V gene. The length of the CDR3 is 14 residues. With 3 bases removed from V and 4 bases from J, the gap between germline ends came to 10 bases. The CDR3 here is CASSFSAVNQPQHF. The DNA of the CDR3 is TGTGCCAGCAGTTTTAGCGCGGTGAATCAGCCCCAGCATTTT.

The table lists this clonotype with many counts. The chain carries TRBV28 and TRBJ1-2; TRBD1 is a possible D gene (5 bases). V was trimmed by 10 bases and J by 4 bases, leaving 19 bases between them. CDR1 and CDR2 from the germline V gene are MDHEN and SYDVKM. The CDR3 is 14 amino acids. Here the CDR3 DNA reads TGTGCCACCTACAGCCAGGGCCTGGGCTATGGCTACACCTTC. This translates into CATYSQGLGYGYTF.

This clonotype was picked up many times. The rearrangement uses TRBV24-1 and TRBJ2-7; D uncertain. Looked up from germline, CDR1 is KGHDR and CDR2 is SFDVKD. This CDR3 has 11 residues. Deletions cut 0 bases from V and 11 bases from J, with 7 bases between. CDR3 sequence (DNA): TGTGCCACCAGTGATTTGATAGGAAAGTACTTC. Translation gives CATSDLIGKYF.

This clonotype was recorded many times. This chain links TRBV20-1 with TRBJ2-2; weak D call: TRBD1 (6 bases). The CDR3 covers 14 residues. Germline loops: CDR1 DFQATT, CDR2 SNEGSKA (reference sequence). V was cut by 5 bases and J by 6 bases, with 16 bases left in between. The CDR3 bases are TGCAGTGCTTTAGCGACACAGGGTGCCGGGGAGCTGTTTTTT. Encoded protein: CSALATQGAGELFF.

This clonotype was detected many times. V gene TRBV29-1 combines with J gene TRBJ1-1; 8 bases are shared with TRBD1. Germline CDR1 and CDR2: SQVTM and ANQGSEA. Losses at the gene ends were 2 bases for V and 1 base for J; bases not matched to a gene: 6. The CDR3 covers 15 residues. CDR3 in DNA: TGCAGCGTTGAATACCCAGGACAGGGGAACACTGAAGCTTTCTTT. This encodes CSVEYPGQGNTEAFF.

The genes are TRBV29-1 and TRBJ2-3, with 14 bases that match TRBD2. The V and J ends lost 7 bases and 1 base, in that order; junction bases with no gene match: 4. Germline V gene lookup returns CDR1 SQVTM and CDR2 ANQGSEA. The CDR3 is 15 amino acids. CDR3 in DNA: TGCAGCGCCGCGGGACTAGCGGGAGGCACAGATACGCAGTATTTT. This translates into CSAAGLAGGTDTQYF.

The rearrangement joins TRBV6-1 to TRBJ2-7, with D maybe TRBD2 (5 bases). The CDR3 spans 14 residues. Trimming removed 0 bases from V and 1 base from J, with 7 bases in between. CDR1 and CDR2 from the germline V gene are MNHNS and SASEGT. CDR3 sequence reads: CASSEARESYEQYF. The CDR3 DNA sequence: TGTGCCAGCAGTGAAGCAAGGGAGTCCTACGAGCAGTACTTC.

This clonotype was found many times. This chain links TRBV29-1 with TRBJ1-1; D unclear. V dropped 8 bases and J dropped 3 bases, with 10 bases sitting between them. CDR1 and CDR2 from the germline V gene are SQVTM and ANQGSEA. CDR3 length: 11 amino acids. For the CDR3, the DNA is TGCAGCTCCGTCGGGGACACTGAAGCTTTCTTT. It encodes CSSVGDTEAFF. Using reference TRBV29-1 and TRBJ1-1 for the parts outside the CDR3, the full variable domain is SAVISQKPSRDICQRGTSLTIQCQVDSQVTMMFWYRQQPGQSLTLIATANQGSEATYESGFVIDKFPISRPNLTFSTLTVSNMSPEDSSIYLCSSVGDTEAFFGQGTRLTVV.

The rearrangement uses TRBV4-2 and TRBJ1-5; D not resolved. There are 13 residues in the CDR3. Trimming took off 0 bases at V and 10 bases at J, with 10 bases between the two ends. CDR1 LGHNA and CDR2 YNFKEQ come from the germline V gene. The DNA for the CDR3 is TGTGCCAGCAGCCAAGATCCCCGAGCACCCCAGCATTTT. Residues: CASSQDPRAPQHF.

The rearrangement uses TRBV12-3 or TRBV12-4 and TRBJ2-7; TRBD2 agrees at 12 bases. V dropped 5 bases and J dropped 11; count of bases not matched to a gene: 4. The CDR3 has 12 amino acids. CDR3 sequence: CASSDTSGRKYF. Written as DNA, the CDR3 is TGTGCCAGCAGTGACACTAGCGGGAGGAAGTACTTC.

This clonotype appeared many times. This sequence joins TRBV7-9 and TRBJ2-5; D ambiguous. V shed 2 bases and J shed 5 bases, with 18 bases lying between them. The germline V gene has CDR1 SEHNR and CDR2 FQNEAQ (reference sequence). The CDR3 extends over 16 amino acids. CDR3 amino acids: CASSLWWTKNQETQYF. For the CDR3, the DNA is TGTGCCAGCAGCTTATGGTGGACCAAGAATCAGGAGACCCAGTACTTC.

This clonotype was seen many times. DNA of the CDR3: TGCAGTGCTGGGACAGGGGTATATAGCAATCAGCCCCAGCATTTT. Translated, it gives CSAGTGVYSNQPQHF. The rearrangement joins TRBV20-1 to TRBJ1-5, with TRBD1 matching over 10 bases. This CDR3 has 15 amino acids. The germline V gene encodes CDR1 DFQATT and CDR2 SNEGSKA (reference sequence). Trimming at V came to 5 bases and at J to 0 bases, leaving 4 bases not matched to a gene.

This clonotype was picked up many times. The V and J genes are TRBV9 and TRBJ1-3; no reliable D call. V was cut by 4 bases and J by 9 bases, with 11 bases left in between. Per germline, CDR1 SGDLS and CDR2 YYNGEE. The CDR3 covers 12 residues. The CDR3 DNA sequence: TGTGCCAGCAGCTCCTCGGGAGTCACCATATATTTT. This encodes CASSSSGVTIYF.

In its sample, this clonotype was seen many times. V is TRBV30 and J is TRBJ1-5; tentatively, D is TRBD1 (5 bases). CDR1 is GTSNPN, CDR2 SVGIG, per germline (reference sequence). There are 12 residues in the CDR3. V was pared by 5 bases and J by 1 base, with 6 bases between. The CDR3 reads CAWAGSNQPQHF. CDR3 nucleotides: TGTGCCTGGGCAGGGAGCAATCAGCCCCAGCATTTT.

This clonotype appeared many times. The CDR3 nucleotides are TGTGCCATCAGTGTTGGGCAAGAGACCCAGTACTTC. This gives the protein CAISVGQETQYF. The rearrangement uses TRBV10-3 and TRBJ2-5; no reliable D call. Trimming took 4 bases from V and 2 from J, leaving 5 bases between them. The germline gives CDR1 ENHRY, CDR2 SYGVKD. This CDR3 comprises 12 residues.

The table lists this clonotype with many counts. J is TRBJ1-1 and V is TRBV5-1; D not resolved. The CDR3 is 14 amino acids. The germline V and J ends were trimmed by 0 bases and 13 bases, with 19 bases remaining between them. Germline V gene lookup returns CDR1 SGHRS and CDR2 YFSETQ. DNA of the CDR3: TGCGCCAGCAGCTTGGCCGTAAGTTCGTGGGTGATTTTCTTT. It is translated as CASSLAVSSWVIFF.

This clonotype was detected ten times or more. The J gene is TRBJ2-7, the V gene TRBV3-1; D is unclear. The V gene's germline CDR1 is LGHDT and CDR2 YNNKEL (reference sequence). The V gene lost 1 base and the J gene lost 4 bases, with 5 bases spanning the gap. The CDR3 runs to 12 residues. The CDR3 DNA reads TGTGCCAGCAGCCAAGTACCATACGAGCAGTACTTC. It yields the protein CASSQVPYEQYF.